The entry below describes one T cell receptor (beta chain). Its cognate antigen is unknown. This sample was included in a study of cytomegalovirus exposure and HLA in healthy donors. Across the study: A subsequent analysis reported that the roughly 120 validation repertoires were produced on the same platform that had also been used for the 666 first-cohort repertoires. Findings of the study overall: A later analysis found first-cohort TCR clusters tended to co-occur in the 90 to 150 validation repertoires. Many donors shared some public TCRs, even though most TCR sequences were rare. Associated with cytomegalovirus, according to the listing, were fewer than 200 TCR beta chains.

J was trimmed by 8 bases and V by 2 bases; bases with no gene match: 10. The length of the CDR3 is 16 residues. Germline CDR1 is LNHDA and CDR2 is SQIVND (reference sequence). The data were produced by immunoSEQ multiplex PCR, yet TCRdb's version contains in-frame clones alone and is incomplete. The sample includes about 130,000 clones, roughly nine tenths of them seen just once. Material: PBMCs. The TCR comes from a woman in her late teens or twenties in good health and CMV-seronegative. The chain joins TRBV19 to TRBJ1-2; 11 nucleotides match TRBD1. The CDR3 sequence: CASSINLRGQGEGYTF. The CDR3 DNA follows: TGTGCCAGTAGTATAAATCTGCGGGGACAGGGGGAGGGCTACACCTTC.